One and the same sample provided the 16 T cell receptor beta chains below, sequenced in a study of T-cell reconstitution after alpha-beta-depleted transplantation in children. The library targeted TCRbeta and was prepared with unique molecular identifiers. TCRdb reanalysed the PCR reads using MiXCR and keeps one entry per CDR3 protein. The sample holds 700,000 to 950,000 distinct CDR3 sequences, 15% to 20% seen once. Material: PBMCs, mostly from graft donor cells, obtained 360 days after TCRalphabeta/CD19-depleted stem cell transplant. The receptors were sampled from a male patient younger than 18 who had a stem cell transplant for acute lymphoblastic leukemia, so the T cells may come from the graft donor.

In its sample, this clonotype was seen many times. The CDR3 loop reads CASSHADTQYF. CDR3 nucleotide sequence: TGTGCCAGCAGCCACGCAGATACGCAGTATTTT. V gene TRBV14 combines with J gene TRBJ2-3; D call uncertain. Looked up from germline, CDR1 is SGHDN and CDR2 is FVKESK. The V and J ends lost 3 bases and 4 bases respectively, with 2 bases between them. There are 11 residues in the CDR3.

This clonotype was seen at least ten times. The gene calls are TRBV6-5 and TRBJ2-1, with 10 bases identical to TRBD2. Germline lookup yields CDR1 MNHEY and CDR2 SVGAGI. With V trimmed by 7 bases and J by 0 bases, 6 bases remained unmatched. The CDR3 runs 16 residues. In DNA, the CDR3 is TGTGCCAGCAAACCAGCGGGAGGGAGCTCCTACAATGAGCAGTTCTTC. Amino acid sequence: CASKPAGGSSYNEQFF.

The chain couples TRBV29-1 to TRBJ1-1; D may be TRBD1 (6 bases). Germline V lookup: CDR1 SQVTM, CDR2 ANQGSEA. This CDR3 contains 14 residues. The V end was cut by 5 bases, the J end by 1 base, with 14 bases between. The CDR3 DNA follows: TGCAGCGTTTTATCCGGGACAAGGAACACTGAAGCTTTCTTT. Its protein is CSVLSGTRNTEAFF.

The J gene is TRBJ2-7, the V gene TRBV5-1; D might be TRBD2 (5 bases). Germline V CDR1 and CDR2: SGHRS, YFSETQ. The CDR3 covers 15 residues. The V end was cut by 2 bases, the J end by 2 bases, with 14 bases between. The CDR3 DNA reads TGCGCCAGCAGCTTAATGAGGGCAACAACCTACGAGCAGTACTTC. Translating it yields CASSLMRATTYEQYF.

The chain uses TRBV2 and TRBJ1-2; D possibly corresponds to TRBD1 (6 bases). The CDR3 runs to 14 residues. Per germline, CDR1 SNHLY and CDR2 FYNNEI. Trimming removed 7 bases at V and 4 bases at J, with 16 bases between. The CDR3 DNA reads TGTGCCAGCATCCGGGCGGACAGTACCTATGGCTACACCTTC. Residues: CASIRADSTYGYTF.

The J gene is TRBJ2-5, the V gene TRBV15; D may be TRBD1 or TRBD2 (5 bases each). CDR1 is LNHNV, CDR2 YYDKDF, per germline (reference sequence). The CDR3 is 16 residues long. Trimming pared 0 bases from V and 5 bases from J, leaving 16 bases between. The CDR3 region has the DNA TGTGCCACCAGCAGAGATTCCCTAGCCTGGGGGGAGACCCAGTACTTC. Translated, it gives CATSRDSLAWGETQYF.

This clonotype was detected a few times. CDR3: CAISRGLAGPGETQYF. CDR3 coding DNA: TGTGCCATCAGCCGGGGACTAGCGGGCCCCGGAGAGACCCAGTACTTC. The rearrangement links TRBV10-3 to TRBJ2-5; TRBD2 matches 12 bases. There are 16 residues in the CDR3. V dropped 6 bases and J dropped 4; count of bases not matched to a gene: 9. Germline V lookup: CDR1 ENHRY, CDR2 SYGVKD.

The J gene is TRBJ2-1, the V gene TRBV9; 7 nucleotides agree with TRBD1. The germline V gene has CDR1 SGDLS and CDR2 YYNGEE. V shed 0 bases, J shed 1 base, and the junction held 4 bases outside the gene matches. The CDR3 runs to 16 residues. CDR3 nucleotide sequence: TGTGCCAGCAGCGTAGCTACGGGACAGTCCTACAATGAGCAGTTCTTC. It translates to CASSVATGQSYNEQFF.

This chain uses TRBV13 with TRBJ2-1, with D tentatively TRBD2 (6 bases). The J call may be faulty, since TRBJ2-7 better matches the DNA end. The germline CDR1 and CDR2 sequences are PRHDT and FYEKMQ (reference sequence). The length of the CDR3 is 17 residues. DNA of the CDR3: TGTGCCAGCAGCTTACAGGTTGGGGGGAGGTTCCCCAATGAGCAGTACTTC. Its translation: CASSLQVGGRFPNEQYF.

The CDR3 region is CSARYPLRGRSEQYF. The CDR3 region has the DNA TGCAGTGCTAGATACCCCTTGCGAGGCAGGTCCGAGCAGTACTTC. The rearrangement joins TRBV20-1 to TRBJ2-7; D uncertain. Germline-derived CDR1 and CDR2 are DFQATT and SNEGSKA (reference sequence). There are 15 residues in the CDR3. V was cut by 2 bases and J by 6 bases, with 20 bases left in between.

The rearrangement uses TRBV18 and TRBJ2-6; the D is unclear. Germline lookup yields CDR1 KGHSH and CDR2 LQKENI. This CDR3 region has 15 residues. V was pared by 4 bases and J by 2 bases, with 9 bases between. CDR3 sequence: CASSRLWAGANVLTF. In nucleotides, the CDR3 is TGTGCCAGCTCACGCCTTTGGGCTGGGGCCAACGTCCTGACTTTC.

This clonotype was observed a handful of times. The genes are TRBV12-3 or TRBV12-4 and TRBJ2-7; D is perhaps TRBD1 (5 bases). CDR3 length equals 14 residues. V lost 3 bases to trimming and J lost 5 bases, with 14 bases between them. The CDR3 loop is CASSFTPPGHEQYF. The CDR3 nucleotides are TGTGCCAGCAGTTTCACCCCCCCAGGGCACGAGCAGTACTTC.

This clonotype came up a few times. The chain carries TRBV5-1 and TRBJ1-1, with a tentative D call TRBD1 (5 bases). The CDR3 is 14 amino acids. CDR1 SGHRS and CDR2 YFSETQ come from the germline V gene. Deletions cut 4 bases from V and 4 bases from J, with 14 bases between. The CDR3 sequence: CASSITGEGTEAFF. CDR3 coding DNA: TGCGCCAGCAGCATCACGGGGGAGGGCACTGAAGCTTTCTTT.

J is TRBJ2-7 and V is TRBV4-1; D gene ambiguous. Germline V gene lookup returns CDR1 MGHRA and CDR2 YSYEKL. This CDR3 is 15 amino acids long. Deletions cut 0 bases from V and 3 bases from J, with 12 bases between. The CDR3 region is CASSQDPRVVYEQYF. The CDR3 DNA sequence: TGCGCCAGCAGCCAAGATCCCCGTGTGGTCTACGAGCAGTACTTC.

V is TRBV10-1 and J is TRBJ2-1, with 9 bases matching TRBD2. The V and J ends lost 0 bases and 4 bases, in that order; junction bases with no gene match: 1. Germline V gene sequence: CDR1 WNHNN, CDR2 SYGVQD (reference sequence). The CDR3 has 15 residues. In nucleotides, the CDR3 is TGCGCCAGCAGTGAGTCGGCGGGAGGGTACAATGAGCAGTTCTTC. Residues: CASSESAGGYNEQFF.

The V gene is TRBV24-1, the J gene TRBJ2-3; D gene unclear. CDR3 size: 13 residues. Trimming removed 1 base at V and 6 bases at J, with 7 bases between. CDR1 and CDR2 from the germline V gene are KGHDR and SFDVKD. CDR3 DNA sequence: TGTGCCACCAGTGATTTAACTTCTGATACGCAGTATTTT. Translating it yields CATSDLTSDTQYF.